A single sample is the source of the 30 T cell receptor beta chains below, sequenced in a study of OX40 agonist ivuxolimab in advanced cancers. The protocol was immunoSEQ multiplex PCR, while the TCRdb copy is restricted to in-frame clones and leaves out a portion. The data contain about 80,000 clones, about four fifths of them singletons. Sequencing was performed on CD4+ or CD8+ T cells sorted from blood, taken in a trial of the OX40 agonist ivuxolimab. These receptors were taken from an adult with an advanced solid tumor such as melanoma, head and neck, liver or kidney cancer.

This chain links TRBV18 with TRBJ2-2, with a possible D match to TRBD1 (6 bases). V was trimmed by 1 base and J by 1 base, leaving 7 bases between them. CDR1 is KGHSH, CDR2 LQKENI, per germline. This CDR3 is 15 amino acids long. In nucleotides, the CDR3 is TGTGCCAGCTCACCACAGGGGGAGAACACCGGGGAGCTGTTTTTT. Protein sequence: CASSPQGENTGELFF.

J is TRBJ2-6 and V is TRBV19; 10 bases line up with TRBD1. Germline CDR1 LNHDA, CDR2 SQIVND (reference sequence). Trimming removed 7 bases from V and 4 bases from J; junction bases left unmatched: 7. The CDR3 has 16 residues. CDR3 residues: CASTLTGGFGANVLTF. CDR3 coding DNA: TGTGCCAGTACCCTGACAGGGGGCTTCGGGGCCAACGTCCTGACTTTC. Full variable domain (rest looked up from reference TRBV19 and TRBJ2-6): DGGITQSPKYLFRKEGQNVTLSCEQNLNHDAMYWYRQDPGQGLRLIYYSQIVNDFQKGDIAEGYSVSREKKESFPLTVTSAQKNPTAFYLCASTLTGGFGANVLTFGAGSRLTVL.

Worth noting for this clone: A read error may account for a junction end that differs from germline. This chain joins TRBV2 and TRBJ1-5; a weak D match, TRBD1 (6 bases). Germline V gene data show CDR1 as SNHLY and CDR2 as FYNNEI. The CDR3 totals 15 residues. CDR3 coding DNA: TGTGCCAGCAAGGATAGGGGGGCAGAGATTCAGGCCCAGCATTTT. It encodes CASKDRGAEIQAQHF.

This chain uses TRBV19 with TRBJ2-3; the match to TRBD2 covers 9 bases. Losses at the gene ends were 5 bases for V and 5 bases for J; bases not matched to a gene: 5. Germline CDR1 and CDR2: LNHDA and SQIVND (reference sequence). This CDR3 spans 14 amino acids. CDR3 coding DNA: TGTGCCAGTAGTCTAGCGGGGAGGATAGATACGCAGTATTTT. It encodes CASSLAGRIDTQYF.

This clone was counted a few times. The rearrangement uses TRBV2 and TRBJ1-1, with D perhaps matching TRBD1 (5 bases). The germline CDR1 and CDR2 sequences are SNHLY and FYNNEI. V lost 1 base to trimming and J lost 1 base, with 13 bases between them. The CDR3 is made up of 16 amino acids. The CDR3 nucleotides are TGTGCCAGCAGTGAAGACTTCGGAGACAGGAACACTGAAGCTTTCTTT. Its protein is CASSEDFGDRNTEAFF.

The rearrangement uses TRBV19 and TRBJ2-1; D possibly corresponds to TRBD2 (7 bases). Trimming shortened V by 1 base and J by 4 bases, and 17 bases separated the two germline ends. CDR1 is LNHDA, CDR2 SQIVND, per germline (reference sequence). The CDR3 is 17 residues long. CDR3 nucleotides: TGTGCCAGTAGTATAGCCCAGGGGAGGGGGGGGTACAATGAGCAGTTCTTC. Translated: CASSIAQGRGGYNEQFF.

The chain uses TRBV10-3 and TRBJ2-3, with D maybe TRBD2 (6 bases). Germline CDR1 is ENHRY and CDR2 is SYGVKD. Trimming took off 4 bases at V and 2 bases at J, with 10 bases between the two ends. This CDR3 contains 14 residues. CDR3 sequence: CAISVRGLTDTQYF. Written as DNA, the CDR3 is TGTGCCATCAGTGTTCGGGGACTCACAGATACGCAGTATTTT.

This clone appeared a few times. The chain recombines TRBV7-6 with TRBJ1-2; D is ambiguous. Germline CDR1 and CDR2: SGHVS and FNYEAQ. V shed 1 base and J shed 4 bases, with 10 bases lying between them. The CDR3 loop spans 14 amino acids. The chain's CDR3 is CASSLEAEIYGYTF. CDR3 sequence (DNA): TGTGCCAGCAGCTTAGAGGCTGAAATCTATGGCTACACCTTC.

The V gene is TRBV10-3, the J gene TRBJ1-5; D perhaps matches TRBD1 (6 bases). V lost 0 bases to trimming and J lost 7 bases, with 10 bases between them. The CDR3 loop spans 14 amino acids. Germline V gives CDR1 ENHRY, CDR2 SYGVKD. CDR3 residues: CAISESEGEQPQHF. CDR3 nucleotide sequence: TGTGCCATCAGTGAGTCTGAGGGGGAACAGCCCCAGCATTTT.

Only a few counts were recorded for this clone. The gene calls are TRBV27 and TRBJ1-5; D is uncertain. From germline, CDR1 is MNHEY and CDR2 SMNVEV (reference sequence). Trimming cost V 6 bases and J 4 bases, with 10 bases left between them. The CDR3 sequence is 13 residues long. The CDR3 sequence: CASREPPNQPQHF. Here the CDR3 DNA reads TGTGCCAGCAGGGAACCTCCTAATCAGCCCCAGCATTTT.

V and J are TRBV7-9 and TRBJ1-4; 7 bases map to TRBD1. With V trimmed by 4 bases and J by 5 bases, 10 bases remained unmatched. CDR1 and CDR2 from the germline V gene are SEHNR and FQNEAQ (reference sequence). The CDR3 consists of 16 residues. DNA for the CDR3: TGTGCCAGCAGCTACTGGACAGGCCCACTCAATGAAAAACTGTTTTTT. Translated: CASSYWTGPLNEKLFF.

The chain joins TRBV5-4 to TRBJ1-3; 7 nucleotides line up with TRBD1. From germline, CDR1 is SGHNT and CDR2 YYREEE (reference sequence). The V and J ends lost 0 bases and 0 bases, in that order; junction bases with no gene match: 6. This CDR3 contains 17 residues. CDR3 in amino acids: CASSLASGGGSGNTIYF. The CDR3 DNA reads as TGTGCCAGCAGCTTGGCGTCAGGGGGTGGCTCTGGAAACACCATATATTTT.

This chain's CDR3 is CAIGRQGADTIYF. The CDR3 coding sequence is TGTGCCATCGGGAGACAGGGGGCTGACACCATATATTTT. The V and J genes are TRBV10-3 and TRBJ1-3; 10 positions agree with TRBD1. Unmatched junction bases numbered 6, after V lost 8 bases and J lost 8 bases. This CDR3 is built from 13 residues. Germline V lookup: CDR1 ENHRY, CDR2 SYGVKD.

The V and J genes are TRBV7-6 and TRBJ1-4; D remains ambiguous. Germline-derived CDR1 and CDR2 are SGHVS and FNYEAQ. The CDR3 contains 14 residues. With 3 bases removed from V and 8 bases from J, the gap between germline ends came to 13 bases. The DNA of the CDR3 is TGTGCCAGCAGCTTGAATGGGTATCGAGAAAAACTGTTTTTT. Translating it yields CASSLNGYREKLFF.

The count of this clone is one. The V call is TRBV6-1, the J call TRBJ2-1; 9 bases line up with TRBD2. This CDR3 is built from 16 residues. The V and J ends lost 4 bases and 7 bases, in that order; junction bases with no gene match: 11. Germline CDR1 and CDR2: MNHNS and SASEGT. CDR3 amino acids: CASSARGRGRANEQFF. For the CDR3, the DNA is TGTGCCAGCAGTGCTCGGGGTCGCGGGAGGGCGAATGAGCAGTTCTTC.

This sequence joins TRBV7-6 and TRBJ1-1; 7 nucleotides line up with TRBD1. From germline, CDR1 is SGHVS and CDR2 FNYEAQ. V shed 4 bases, J shed 5 bases, and the junction held 10 bases outside the gene matches. The CDR3 is made up of 15 amino acids. The CDR3 loop is CASSSRQGFMTEAFF. The DNA for the CDR3 is TGTGCCAGCAGCTCTAGACAGGGTTTCATGACTGAAGCTTTCTTT.

CDR3: CASRRFDSNTEAFF. DNA for the CDR3: TGTGCCAGCAGACGTTTCGACAGCAACACTGAAGCTTTCTTT. The chain is built from TRBV7-9 and TRBJ1-1; D possibly corresponds to TRBD1 (5 bases). CDR3 length: 14 amino acids. Trimming took 6 bases from V and 2 from J, leaving 13 bases between them. The germline V gene has CDR1 SEHNR and CDR2 FQNEAQ (reference sequence).

CDR3 bases: TGTGCCAGCAGCTTAACTAGCGGGGGCTTGGGCGGGGAGCTGTTTTTT. Protein product: CASSLTSGGLGGELFF. The J gene is TRBJ2-2, the V gene TRBV7-2; 11 bases match TRBD2. J was trimmed by 7 bases and V by 2 bases; bases with no gene match: 6. The V gene's germline CDR1 is SGHTA and CDR2 FQGNSA. The length of the CDR3 is 16 residues.

The gene calls are TRBV29-1 and TRBJ2-3, with 7 bases identical to TRBD2. This CDR3 region has 13 residues. Germline loops: CDR1 SQVTM, CDR2 ANQGSEA. V lost 4 bases, J lost 5 bases, and 6 bases stayed unmatched. Here the CDR3 reads CSVAPGGIDTQYF. The DNA for the CDR3 is TGCAGCGTTGCACCCGGGGGGATAGATACGCAGTATTTT.

V is TRBV11-2 and J is TRBJ1-5, with no clear D. Trimming left V 2 bases short and J 4 bases short, with 12 bases between. CDR1 is SGHAT, CDR2 FQNNGV, per germline. This CDR3 has 15 amino acids. The CDR3 bases are TGTGCCAGCAGCTTAAATCCGGGCCAAAATCAGCCCCAGCATTTT. Translating gives CASSLNPGQNQPQHF. Based on the CDR3 plus reference TRBV11-2 and TRBJ1-5, the full variable domain is EAGVAQSPRYKIIEKRQSVAFWCNPISGHATLYWYQQILGQGPKLLIQFQNNGVVDDSQLPKDRFSAERLKGVDSTLKIQPAKLEDSAVYLCASSLNPGQNQPQHFGDGTRLSIL.

In regard to this clone: Mismatch with germline at one junction end may stem from a read error. V and J are TRBV9 and TRBJ1-1; D is possibly TRBD1 (5 bases). The CDR3 has 15 amino acids. Germline assignment: CDR1 SGDLS and CDR2 YYNGEE. Written as DNA, the CDR3 is TGTGCCAGCGGCGTAGGCTTGGGGGGAGCCACTGAAGCTTTCTTT. Amino acid sequence: CASGVGLGGATEAFF.

The V gene is TRBV5-5, the J gene TRBJ2-3; D ambiguous. Trimming cost V 2 bases and J 4 bases, with 8 bases left between them. CDR1 and CDR2 (germline): SGHKS, YYEKEE (reference sequence). The CDR3 has 13 residues. The CDR3 bases are TGTGCCAGCAGCTTCGAATCGGCAGATACGCAGTATTTT. Protein: CASSFESADTQYF.

The V call is TRBV28, the J call TRBJ1-4; 7 bases map to TRBD1. CDR1 MDHEN and CDR2 SYDVKM come from the germline V gene. The CDR3 is made up of 15 amino acids. V was pared by 5 bases and J by 6 bases, with 9 bases of the junction left unmatched. The CDR3 loop reads CASSVTGQRHEKLFF. The CDR3 region has the DNA TGTGCCAGCAGTGTGACAGGGCAGAGACATGAAAAACTGTTTTTT.

J is TRBJ2-7 and V is TRBV11-3; possibly TRBD2 for D (6 bases). The germline V and J ends were trimmed by 5 bases and 3 bases, with 14 bases remaining between them. This CDR3 comprises 14 residues. Germline V lookup: CDR1 SGHNT, CDR2 YENEEA. The CDR3 region is CASSPGGALYEQYF. The CDR3 bases are TGTGCCAGCAGCCCCGGAGGGGCGCTCTACGAGCAGTACTTC. Complete variable domain (other parts from reference TRBV11-3 and TRBJ2-7): EAGVVQSPRYKIIEKKQPVAFWCNPISGHNTLYWYLQNLGQGPELLIRYENEEAVDDSQLPKDRFSAERLKGVDSTLKIQPAELGDSAVYLCASSPGGALYEQYFGPGTRLTVT.

This chain joins TRBV7-9 and TRBJ2-5, with TRBD1 matching over 9 bases. Germline CDR1 reads SEHNR; CDR2 reads FQNEAQ (reference sequence). After removal of 5 bases from V and 2 bases from J, the junction contained 9 bases not matched to a gene. This CDR3 is built from 16 residues. CDR3 nucleotides: TGTGCCAGCAGCCGGGCCGGGACAGGGATACAAGAGACCCAGTACTTC. It translates to CASSRAGTGIQETQYF.

The V call is TRBV28, the J call TRBJ1-2; D not resolved. The length of the CDR3 is 14 residues. Germline V lookup: CDR1 MDHEN, CDR2 SYDVKM. Trimming removed 5 bases from V and 0 bases from J, with 10 bases in between. CDR3 bases: TGTGCCAGCAGTGTCTACGATACTAACTATGGCTACACCTTC. Protein sequence: CASSVYDTNYGYTF.

The V and J genes are TRBV19 and TRBJ2-2; 8 bases agree with TRBD1. Germline trimming cut 9 bases from V and 1 base from J; bases unmatched to any gene: 4. There are 14 residues in the CDR3. CDR1 is LNHDA, CDR2 SQIVND, per germline (reference sequence). This CDR3 reads CASGGQGNTGELFF. As DNA, the CDR3 is TGTGCCAGCGGAGGACAGGGGAACACCGGGGAGCTGTTTTTT.

The chain couples TRBV7-9 to TRBJ1-4; D is undetermined. CDR1 is SEHNR and CDR2 is FQNEAQ in the germline V gene (reference sequence). V was shortened by 1 base and J by 7 bases, with 16 bases between the two germline ends. This CDR3 has 16 amino acids. The CDR3 region is CASSLGRHGLGEKLFF. CDR3 DNA sequence: TGTGCCAGCAGCTTAGGTCGACACGGGCTGGGTGAAAAACTGTTTTTT.

The V and J genes are TRBV28 and TRBJ2-7, with 9 bases aligning to TRBD1. The germline gives CDR1 MDHEN, CDR2 SYDVKM. Trimming at V came to 6 bases and at J to 3 bases, leaving 6 bases not matched to a gene. The CDR3 has 14 residues. The CDR3 DNA reads TGTGCCAGCAGCCCCGCGACAGGGGGCTACGAGCAGTACTTC. Translated: CASSPATGGYEQYF.

The CDR3: CASSLDLAGNSYNEQFF. CDR3 bases: TGTGCCAGCAGCTTAGACCTAGCGGGAAACTCCTACAATGAGCAGTTCTTC. The chain joins TRBV11-2 to TRBJ2-1; 9 bases fit TRBD2. Germline V gene data show CDR1 as SGHAT and CDR2 as FQNNGV. This CDR3 has 17 amino acids. Trimming cost V 0 bases and J 0 bases; bases outside gene matches: 3.